This TCR beta chain was retrieved from a study of blood T cells in healthy people across ages. Study-wide context: For every two T cells, template switching captured about one barcoded beta molecule.

Germline V gene lookup returns CDR1 SGDLS and CDR2 YYNGEE. V was shortened by 2 bases and J by 1 base, with 13 bases between the two germline ends. The CDR3 length is 15 residues. Together with a sample-barcoded 5' primer, a J-beta primer mix was included in a second PCR lasting roughly 6 to 12 cycles. TCRdb passed the 5' RACE reads through MiXCR, listing each CDR3 protein once. The sample lists over 950,000 distinct CDR3 sequences; under 40% were seen once. This clonotype was detected a few times. The genes are TRBV9 and TRBJ2-7; D possibly matches TRBD1 or TRBD2 (5 bases each). Input material: blood. This clonotype was obtained from a man younger than 35 in good health. CDR3 in amino acids: CASSVRGEGSYEQYF. DNA of the CDR3: TGTGCCAGCAGCGTGAGGGGTGAGGGATCCTACGAGCAGTACTTC.